These 25 T cell receptor beta chains came from one sample sequenced in a study of human T cells and chemical hapten exposure. TCRdb re-called the 5' RACE reads through MiXCR, storing one row per CDR3 protein. The repertoire consists of tens of thousands of distinct CDR3 sequences, with roughly 15% occurring once and the leading ten covering approximately 6.3%. The study extracted total RNA from unfractionated whole blood. The receptors were sampled from a female donor in good health.

This clonotype was recorded a few times. The chain carries TRBV10-3 and TRBJ1-1; D call uncertain. The CDR3 is made up of 15 amino acids. Germline-derived CDR1 and CDR2 are ENHRY and SYGVKD. Deletions cut 0 bases from V and 1 base from J, with 9 bases between. The CDR3 sequence: CAISESSRRNTEAFF. The CDR3 DNA follows: TGTGCCATCAGTGAGTCTAGCAGGCGGAACACTGAAGCTTTCTTT.

The chain couples TRBV6-1 to TRBJ2-1, with TRBD1 as a possible D gene (6 bases). V was clipped by 2 bases and J by 10 bases, with 15 bases between them. Germline V gene data show CDR1 as MNHNS and CDR2 as SASEGT. The CDR3 has 14 amino acids. The CDR3 sequence is CASSEQWTEREQFF. The CDR3 DNA reads TGTGCCAGCAGTGAACAGTGGACAGAAAGAGAGCAGTTCTTC.

The J gene is TRBJ2-3, the V gene TRBV18, with D perhaps assigned TRBD1 or TRBD2 (6 bases each). The germline gives CDR1 KGHSH, CDR2 LQKENI. This CDR3 is 13 amino acids long. The V and J ends lost 3 bases and 5 bases respectively, with 9 bases between them. In nucleotides, the CDR3 is TGTGCCAGCTCACCCGGGGGCGGAGATACGCAGTATTTT. Translating it yields CASSPGGGDTQYF.

CDR3 DNA sequence: TGTGCCGCCATAGCGGGGACCTACAATGAGCAGTTCTTC. Translated: CAAIAGTYNEQFF. The V call is TRBV30, the J call TRBJ2-1; 8 nucleotides agree with TRBD2. This CDR3 has 13 amino acids. The V segment lost 8 bases and the J segment 2 bases; nucleotides outside the gene matches: 5. The germline CDR1 and CDR2 sequences are GTSNPN and SVGIG (reference sequence).

This chain links TRBV29-1 with TRBJ2-7, with TRBD2 matching over 11 bases. CDR3 length: 16 amino acids. Per germline, CDR1 SQVTM and CDR2 ANQGSEA. The V segment lost 7 bases and the J segment 4 bases; nucleotides outside the gene matches: 15. The CDR3 sequence: CSAQKGLAGGLYEQYF. CDR3 DNA sequence: TGCAGCGCCCAAAAAGGTCTAGCGGGAGGTTTGTACGAGCAGTACTTC.

This clonotype has just a few counts. The chain carries TRBV10-3 and TRBJ2-6; D is undetermined. V lost 4 bases and J 0 bases, leaving 16 bases between the germline ends. Germline assignment: CDR1 ENHRY and CDR2 SYGVKD. The CDR3 has 18 residues. This CDR3 is CAISGSITANSGANVLTF. CDR3 DNA sequence: TGTGCCATCAGTGGTAGCATTACCGCCAACTCTGGGGCCAACGTCCTGACTTTC.

The rearrangement uses TRBV29-1 and TRBJ2-1, with D possibly being TRBD2 (5 bases). Germline CDR1 SQVTM, CDR2 ANQGSEA. The V end lost 4 bases, the J end lost 2 bases, and 12 bases lay between the germline ends. This CDR3 has 14 residues. The CDR3 is CSVVGRAAYNEQFF. The CDR3 nucleotides read TGCAGCGTTGTCGGGCGGGCTGCCTACAATGAGCAGTTCTTC.

The rearrangement links TRBV4-1 to TRBJ1-1, with 8 nucleotides matching TRBD1. The germline V gene encodes CDR1 MGHRA and CDR2 YSYEKL. This CDR3 contains 16 residues. The ends lost 4 bases at V and 5 bases at J; junction bases unmatched: 12. This CDR3 is CASSPRTGILGTEAFF. CDR3 bases: TGCGCCAGCAGCCCCCGGACAGGGATATTAGGGACTGAAGCTTTCTTT.

V and J are TRBV12-3 or TRBV12-4 and TRBJ1-1; D is possibly TRBD1 (5 bases). The CDR3 totals 11 residues. V shed 6 bases and J shed 7 bases, with 9 bases lying between them. This chain's CDR3 is CASRSGDEAFF. CDR3 sequence (DNA): TGTGCCAGCAGGTCGGGGGATGAAGCTTTCTTT.

This clonotype turned up a few times. The gene calls are TRBV9 and TRBJ2-2; the match to TRBD2 covers 12 bases. CDR1 SGDLS and CDR2 YYNGEE come from the germline V gene. The CDR3 spans 16 residues. J lost 7 bases, V lost 3 bases, and 7 bases had no gene match. The CDR3 coding sequence is TGTGCCAGCAGCGCACCTAGCGGGAGGGCTGGCGGGGAGCTGTTTTTT. Protein: CASSAPSGRAGGELFF.

This clonotype was detected many times. The V and J genes are TRBV7-2 and TRBJ2-5, with D perhaps given as TRBD1 or TRBD2 (5 bases each). The germline V gene encodes CDR1 SGHTA and CDR2 FQGNSA. Trimming left V 0 bases short and J 5 bases short, with 19 bases between. The CDR3 sequence is 17 residues long. The CDR3 sequence: CASSLAPALPGHETQYF. The DNA for the CDR3 is TGTGCCAGCAGCTTAGCGCCCGCGCTACCGGGGCATGAGACCCAGTACTTC. Full variable domain (remainder filled in from reference TRBV7-2 and TRBJ2-5): GAGVSQSPSNKVTEKGKDVELRCDPISGHTALYWYRQSLGQGLEFLIYFQGNSAPDKSGLPSDRFSAERTGGSVSTLTIQRTQQEDSAVYLCASSLAPALPGHETQYFGPGTRLLVL.

This clonotype has more than one count but fewer than ten. The V gene is TRBV28, the J gene TRBJ2-5; 9 nucleotides line up with TRBD2. Unmatched junction bases numbered 12, after V lost 5 bases and J lost 2 bases. CDR1 MDHEN and CDR2 SYDVKM come from the germline V gene. The CDR3 is made up of 17 amino acids. CDR3: CASSPPLQREVQETQYF. The CDR3 nucleotides read TGTGCCAGCAGTCCCCCCCTTCAGCGGGAGGTACAAGAGACCCAGTACTTC.

The V and J genes are TRBV28 and TRBJ2-3; TRBD2 matches at 10 bases. This CDR3 has 19 amino acids. The V gene end was trimmed by 3 bases and the J gene end by 4 bases; junction bases not matched to a gene: 16. Germline V gives CDR1 MDHEN, CDR2 SYDVKM. CDR3 coding DNA: TGTGCCAGCAGTTTCCCCTCTAGCGGGAGTAGTTGGGACGCAGATACGCAGTATTTT. This encodes CASSFPSSGSSWDADTQYF.

The V gene is TRBV7-9, the J gene TRBJ2-5, with 12 bases lining up with TRBD2. Germline CDR1 reads SEHNR; CDR2 reads FQNEAQ (reference sequence). The CDR3 covers 14 residues. V trimming: 5 bases; J trimming: 3 bases; junction bases outside the gene matches: 1. The CDR3 reads CASSPSGREETQYF. CDR3 in DNA: TGTGCCAGCAGCCCTAGCGGGAGGGAAGAGACCCAGTACTTC. Full variable domain (rest looked up from reference TRBV7-9 and TRBJ2-5): DTGVSQNPRHKITKRGQNVTFRCDPISEHNRLYWYRQTLGQGPEFLTYFQNEAQLEKSRLLSDRFSAERPKGSFSTLEIQRTEQGDSAMYLCASSPSGREETQYFGPGTRLLVL.

This clonotype was detected a few times. The V call is TRBV2, the J call TRBJ2-5; D gene ambiguous. The CDR3 is 14 amino acids. CDR1 is SNHLY and CDR2 is FYNNEI in the germline V gene. V lost 0 bases, J lost 6 bases, and 11 bases lay in between. The CDR3 region has the DNA TGTGCCAGCAGTGAAGCGCTTCTCCCGAAGACCCAGTACTTC. Its translation: CASSEALLPKTQYF.

The rearrangement uses TRBV28 and TRBJ2-1, with D uncertain. Germline CDR1 reads MDHEN; CDR2 reads SYDVKM. Trimming left V 7 bases short and J 9 bases short, with 13 bases between. CDR3 length: 12 residues. CDR3 region: CASNPPLGEQFF. As DNA, the CDR3 is TGTGCCAGCAACCCCCCCTTGGGTGAGCAGTTCTTC.

CDR3: CAWSLAGGRGEQYF. CDR3 nucleotides: TGTGCCTGGAGTCTAGCGGGGGGCCGGGGCGAGCAGTACTTC. The chain is built from TRBV30 and TRBJ2-7; 11 bases map to TRBD2. Germline V lookup: CDR1 GTSNPN, CDR2 SVGIG (reference sequence). V lost 2 bases and J lost 6; bases outside the gene matches: 6. There are 14 residues in the CDR3.

J is TRBJ2-7 and V is TRBV29-1, with D uncertain. Trimming stripped 3 bases from V and 2 bases from J, with 11 bases between. This CDR3 is 13 amino acids long. The germline V gene has CDR1 SQVTM and CDR2 ANQGSEA. The CDR3 protein is CSVEENIPYEQYF. DNA of the CDR3: TGCAGCGTTGAGGAAAACATCCCCTACGAGCAGTACTTC.

DNA for the CDR3: TGCAGCGTTGAAGTGTCCAGAAGGGTAAAGTTCTTC. Protein: CSVEVSRRVKFF. This chain connects TRBV29-1 to TRBJ2-1; the D is unclear. From germline, CDR1 is SQVTM and CDR2 ANQGSEA. This CDR3 spans 12 amino acids. Deletions cut 1 base from V and 14 bases from J, with 15 bases between.

This clonotype was observed many times. The chain links TRBV29-1 to TRBJ2-3; 14 bases are a match to TRBD2. In germline, CDR1 is SQVTM, CDR2 ANQGSEA. The CDR3 has 15 residues. The J segment lost 4 bases and the V segment lost 6 bases, leaving 6 bases of the junction unmatched. The CDR3, as DNA: TGCAGCGTCGTTGGACTAGCGGGAGGCTCAGATACGCAGTATTTT. It specifies CSVVGLAGGSDTQYF.

The table lists this clonotype with a few counts. The chain couples TRBV20-1 to TRBJ1-1; D is ambiguous. The ends were cut back, 1 base at V and 1 base at J, with 7 bases in the middle. The germline gives CDR1 DFQATT, CDR2 SNEGSKA (reference sequence). The CDR3 runs 13 residues. The DNA for the CDR3 is TGCAGTGCTAGAGGACTCTCGAACACTGAAGCTTTCTTT. This codes for CSARGLSNTEAFF.

This rearrangement joins TRBV18 to TRBJ1-5; D not certain. The CDR3 is 14 residues long. Germline CDR1 is KGHSH and CDR2 is LQKENI. Between the trimmed V and J ends, which lost 0 bases and 6 bases, there was a span of 9 bases. The CDR3 is CASSPPDPRQPQHF. CDR3 in DNA: TGTGCCAGCTCACCACCGGACCCTCGTCAGCCCCAGCATTTT.

J is TRBJ1-1 and V is TRBV6-6, with 8 positions matching TRBD1. Germline trimming cut 6 bases from V and 3 bases from J; bases unmatched to any gene: 9. Germline-derived CDR1 and CDR2 are MNHNY and SVGAGI (reference sequence). CDR3 length equals 15 residues. The CDR3 loop is CASRLPQGAYTEAFF. As DNA, the CDR3 is TGTGCCAGCAGACTTCCGCAGGGGGCCTACACTGAAGCTTTCTTT.

This chain links TRBV7-2 with TRBJ1-3; 9 bases align to TRBD1. The CDR3 runs 15 residues. CDR1 SGHTA and CDR2 FQGNSA come from the germline V gene. J was trimmed by 9 bases and V by 1 base; bases with no gene match: 7. The CDR3 DNA follows: TGTGCCAGCAGCTTAGATAGTACAGGGGGCCGCACCATATATTTT. It translates to CASSLDSTGGRTIYF.

V gene TRBV12-3 or TRBV12-4 combines with J gene TRBJ1-2, with D maybe TRBD1 (5 bases). Deletions cut 6 bases from V and 3 bases from J, with 11 bases between. CDR3 length equals 13 residues. The CDR3 DNA sequence: TGTGCCAGCAGGACAGCTAGTCACTATGGCTACACCTTC. This gives the protein CASRTASHYGYTF.